This T cell receptor (beta chain) was retrieved from a study of blood T cell repertoires in COVID-19. Study context: Samples of COVID-19 (acute and convalescent) were obtained from the United States, Italy and Spain.

CDR1 is MGHRA, CDR2 YSYEKL, per germline. The germline V and J ends were trimmed by 4 bases and 7 bases, with 14 bases remaining between them. The CDR3 is made up of 14 amino acids. Original methodology: It was from reference gene primer amplification that nucleated cell counts were estimated. Sequenced by immunoSEQ multiplex PCR; TCRdb stores in-frame clones only, minus some. The D gene and trimming were derived from the DNA, and the V and J assignments and clone size from that table. The sample records fewer than 300,000 clones, roughly nine tenths being singletons. Seattle patients were enrolled while actively infected and followed longitudinally.

V and J are TRBV4-1 and TRBJ2-1; no clear D gene. The sequenced sample was peripheral blood. This TCR was sampled from a woman aged 25 to 45 with COVID-19, enrolled during active disease. In nucleotides, the CDR3 is TGCGCCAGCAGCCCTCTCGGGTCGGCGAATGAGCAGTTCTTC. This encodes CASSPLGSANEQFF.